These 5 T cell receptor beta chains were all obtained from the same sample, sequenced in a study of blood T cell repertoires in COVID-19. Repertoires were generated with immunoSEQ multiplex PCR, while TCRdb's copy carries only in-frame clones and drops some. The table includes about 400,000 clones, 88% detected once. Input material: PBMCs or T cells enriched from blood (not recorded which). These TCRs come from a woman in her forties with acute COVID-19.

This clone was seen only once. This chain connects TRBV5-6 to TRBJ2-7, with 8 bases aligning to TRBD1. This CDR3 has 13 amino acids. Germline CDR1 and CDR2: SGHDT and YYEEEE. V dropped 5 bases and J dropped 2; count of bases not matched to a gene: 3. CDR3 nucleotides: TGTGCCAGCAGATCGGACAGGGCCTACGAGCAGTACTTC. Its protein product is CASRSDRAYEQYF.

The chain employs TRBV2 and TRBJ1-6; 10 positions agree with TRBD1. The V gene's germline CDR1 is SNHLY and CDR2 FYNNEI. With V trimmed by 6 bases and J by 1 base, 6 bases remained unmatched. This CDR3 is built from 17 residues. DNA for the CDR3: TGTGCCAGCAGCAAGACAGGGGGCCTGTCCTATAATTCACCCCTCCACTTT. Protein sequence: CASSKTGGLSYNSPLHF.

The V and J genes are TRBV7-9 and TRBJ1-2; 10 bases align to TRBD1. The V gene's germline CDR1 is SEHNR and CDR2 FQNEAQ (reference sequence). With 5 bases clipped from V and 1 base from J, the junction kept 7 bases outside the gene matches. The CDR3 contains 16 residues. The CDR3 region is CASSPEGQGINYGYTF. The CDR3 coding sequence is TGTGCCAGCAGCCCAGAGGGACAGGGGATTAACTATGGCTACACCTTC.

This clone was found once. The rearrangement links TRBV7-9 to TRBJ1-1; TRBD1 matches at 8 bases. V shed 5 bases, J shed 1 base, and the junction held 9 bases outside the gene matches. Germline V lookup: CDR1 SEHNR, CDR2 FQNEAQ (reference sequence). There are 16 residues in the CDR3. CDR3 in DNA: TGTGCCAGCAGCCTCGTAGCCGGACAGGGGAACACTGAAGCTTTCTTT. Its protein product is CASSLVAGQGNTEAFF. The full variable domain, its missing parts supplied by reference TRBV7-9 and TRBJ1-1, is DTGVSQNPRHKITKRGQNVTFRCDPISEHNRLYWYRQTLGQGPEFLTYFQNEAQLEKSRLLSDRFSAERPKGSFSTLEIQRTEQGDSAMYLCASSLVAGQGNTEAFFGQGTRLTVV.

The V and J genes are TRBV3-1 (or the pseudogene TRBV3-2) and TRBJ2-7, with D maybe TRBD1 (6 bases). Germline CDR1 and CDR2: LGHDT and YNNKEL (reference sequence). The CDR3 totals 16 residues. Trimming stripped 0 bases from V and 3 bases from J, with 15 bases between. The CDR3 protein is CASSQDLGTIYYEQYF. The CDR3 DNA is TGTGCCAGCAGCCAAGATCTCGGGACAATTTACTACGAGCAGTACTTC.